The 10 T cell receptor beta chains reported below all come from one sample, sequenced in a study of identical twins. One entry per CDR3 protein results from TCRdb running MiXCR on the 5' RACE reads. Here the sample spans 310,000 or so distinct CDR3 sequences, roughly 10% being singletons. These same data were also listed under a study on yellow fever vaccine responses in identical twins.

The sequenced sample was CD8+ T cells sorted from blood. These receptors were collected from a woman aged 18-29 years in good health.

The J gene is TRBJ1-3, the V gene TRBV9, with 7 bases that match TRBD1. Losses at the gene ends were 3 bases for V and 0 bases for J; bases not matched to a gene: 12. This CDR3 spans 18 amino acids. Germline-derived CDR1 and CDR2 are SGDLS and YYNGEE. The CDR3 here is CASSATLGQSASGNTIYF. The CDR3 bases are TGTGCCAGCAGCGCGACCCTGGGACAGTCGGCCTCTGGAAACACCATATATTTT.

This chain uses TRBV27 with TRBJ2-2, with TRBD2 identical over 7 bases. This CDR3 is built from 14 residues. V gave up 3 bases and J gave up 4 bases; unmatched junction bases: 2. Germline V gene sequence: CDR1 MNHEY, CDR2 SMNVEV (reference sequence). The CDR3, as DNA: TGTGCCAGCAGTTTCAGCGGGGCCACCGGGGAGCTGTTTTTT. Translated, it gives CASSFSGATGELFF.

This clonotype was found a few times. This chain connects TRBV4-1 to TRBJ2-4; D call uncertain. The V end lost 0 bases, the J end lost 8 bases, and 8 bases lay between the germline ends. The CDR3 is 13 amino acids. Germline CDR1 MGHRA, CDR2 YSYEKL. The CDR3 region has the DNA TGCGCCAGCAGCCAAGAGGCTCGGGACATTCAGTACTTC. This translates into CASSQEARDIQYF.

The chain carries TRBV29-1 and TRBJ2-5; 7 bases fit TRBD2. V lost 6 bases to trimming and J lost 1 base; unmatched junction nucleotides: 29. Germline V gives CDR1 SQVTM, CDR2 ANQGSEA. The CDR3 covers 21 residues. The CDR3 sequence is CSVGPLRSRWGGGYIQETQYF. In DNA, the CDR3 is TGCAGCGTGGGTCCTTTGAGAAGCAGGTGGGGGGGAGGGTACATCCAAGAGACCCAGTACTTC.

This clonotype was counted a few times. J is TRBJ2-1 and V is TRBV12-3 or TRBV12-4; 8 positions agree with TRBD1. This CDR3 has 15 amino acids. V shed 5 bases and J 6 bases; nucleotides not matched to a gene: 9. The DNA of the CDR3 is TGTGCCAGCAGTGCAGGGGGCGGTTTGTTCAATGAGCAGTTCTTC. Its protein is CASSAGGGLFNEQFF.

This clonotype was seen repeatedly, ten times or more. The V call is TRBV19, the J call TRBJ1-5; the D is unclear. The germline CDR1 and CDR2 sequences are LNHDA and SQIVND (reference sequence). The CDR3 consists of 15 residues. With 2 bases removed from V and 5 bases from J, the gap between germline ends came to 13 bases. CDR3 sequence reads: CASSISGEPYQPQHF. CDR3 DNA sequence: TGTGCCAGTAGTATAAGTGGAGAGCCTTATCAGCCCCAGCATTTT.

The sample holds a few counts of this clonotype. The chain links TRBV29-1 to TRBJ2-3, with TRBD1 identical over 12 bases. CDR3 length: 13 amino acids. Germline CDR1 reads SQVTM; CDR2 reads ANQGSEA. Trimming cost V 2 bases and J 11 bases; bases outside gene matches: 5. The CDR3 region is CSVETGTGGWQYF. As DNA, the CDR3 is TGCAGCGTTGAAACCGGGACAGGGGGCTGGCAGTATTTT.

The gene calls are TRBV6-6 and TRBJ1-2, with D hard to call. Trimming pared 2 bases from V and 4 bases from J, leaving 8 bases between. The CDR3 consists of 13 residues. The V gene's germline CDR1 is MNHNY and CDR2 SVGAGI (reference sequence). As DNA, the CDR3 is TGTGCCAGCAGTTACGAGGCGTTCTATGGCTACACCTTC. Amino acid sequence: CASSYEAFYGYTF.

The gene calls are TRBV30 and TRBJ2-2, with a weak D call TRBD2 (6 bases). The CDR3 spans 11 residues. Germline values: CDR1 GTSNPN, CDR2 SVGIG (reference sequence). V lost 5 bases and J 5 bases, leaving 6 bases between the germline ends. The CDR3 nucleotides read TGTGCCTGGGGGGGGACCGGGGAGCTGTTTTTT. The encoded protein is CAWGGTGELFF.

The chain has TRBV20-1 and TRBJ2-7, with TRBD1 identical over 9 bases. The CDR3 extends over 13 amino acids. The ends lost 3 bases at V and 6 bases at J; junction bases unmatched: 6. The germline V gene encodes CDR1 DFQATT and CDR2 SNEGSKA (reference sequence). The CDR3 nucleotides read TGCAGTGCTAGGGACAGGGGAAGACGCGAGCAGTACTTC. Amino acids: CSARDRGRREQYF.